The T cell receptor (beta chain) described here comes from a study of blood T cell repertoires in COVID-19. This CDR3 has 11 amino acids. Germline V gene data show CDR1 as MNHEY and CDR2 as SVGAGI. Trimming stripped 2 bases from V and 9 bases from J, with 7 bases between. Profiling relied on immunoSEQ multiplex PCR, and the TCRdb table lists in-frame clones only, not all of them. The sample records about 210,000 clones, approximately 81% being singletons. This rearrangement joins TRBV6-5 to TRBJ1-2; D gene uncertain. This TCR came from a woman aged 45-60 years with acute COVID-19. The source material was PBMCs or T cells enriched from blood (not recorded which). The CDR3 DNA is TGTGCCAGCAGTTACGGAGGGAGCTACACCTTC. Amino acid sequence: CASSYGGSYTF.